The entry below gives a single T cell receptor beta chain sequence along with its context. Its specific antigen is unknown. Base quality data are lacking; no much larger clone is found one base away. This specimen belongs to a study of regulatory T cells in long-lasting Graves disease (dated by TCRdb to 2020 to 2023). Context from the whole study: Patients with newly diagnosed Graves' disease had been on antithyroid drugs for under 3 months. Persistent Graves' disease patients were compared with newly diagnosed Graves' disease patients by peripheral blood TCR sequencing and RNA sequencing. The study took place in China and was registered as a clinical trial. A total of roughly 33 samples underwent TCR sequencing: about 13 from persistent and around 20 from newly diagnosed Graves' disease patients. On the study overall, not on this receptor specifically: Sequencing and analysis were limited to the TCR beta chain. Persistent Graves' disease patients showed lower TCR Shannon entropy and fewer highly expanded clones than newly diagnosed patients, suggesting clonal expansion. TRBV28, TRBJ1-2 and TRBJ2-5 were preferentially used in persistent disease, while TRBV20-1 and TRBJ2-1 were favored in newly diagnosed disease. The small sample size was acknowledged by the authors as a limitation that may reduce accuracy. Persistent patients shared more public clonotypes among themselves (around 3,000) than newly diagnosed patients did (about 1,000). The study examined only peripheral blood because the primary lesion, thyroid tissue, could not be accessed.

The time point label, read with the paper, signifies: newly diagnosed GD, antithyroid drugs for less than 3 months. For both TCR sequencing and RNA sequencing, RNA was extracted from PBMCs using TRIzol. The diagnosis of Graves' disease was made according to American Thyroid Association guidelines. Recruitment of patients was carried out at an endocrinology department in Xi'an, China. From each patient, about 8.9 milliliters of peripheral blood was collected into an EDTA anticoagulant tube. PBMCs were isolated by Ficoll Paque Plus density gradient separation without further T cell sorting. An Agilent 2100 Bioanalyzer and agarose gel were used to check RNA quality, and a NanoDrop 2000 was used to measure RNA concentration. The method was multiplex PCR. Sequencing took place on an Illumina HiSeq 4000. CDR3 regions were amplified by Arm-PCR with iRepertoire HTBI primers to construct TCR beta libraries. Before sequencing, the PCR products underwent gel purification. The authors' pipeline ran thus. Across samples, 62 TRBV and 14 TRBJ segments were identified and used for gene usage analysis of CDR3 amino acid clonotypes. Filtered high-quality paired reads were merged into contigs using COPE and FqMerger. BLAST was used to align contigs to IMGT TRBV, TRBD and TRBJ reference genes, and CDR3 was defined according to IMGT. Clonotypes above 0.1% frequency were classified as highly expanded clones. Repertoire diversity was measured by Shannon entropy, and V-J evenness by the Gini coefficient. Clonotypes shared by more than one individual were considered public. The raw public reads went through TCRdb reprocessing: fastp at Q25, MiXCR clone calling, in-frame beta chains kept. Duplicate CDR3 protein sequences are folded into a single record with the most common DNA and genes. None of the V and J calls come from the authors' own analysis; TCRdb made them. This sample is represented by hundreds of thousands of distinct CDR3 sequences; roughly 16% of them were singletons. The leading ten clones occupy under 20% of the sample.

The CDR3 spans 15 residues, from the cysteine through the phenylalanine. Only the CDR3 DNA is retained, 45 bases long and in frame from the first base. Per the germline V gene, SGHTA is the CDR1 and FQGTGA is the CDR2. V is pared back by 8 bases and J by 2 bases, with 17 bases lying between the germline termini. These data were likewise used in another study, on T cells in Graves' hyperthyroidism and ophthalmopathy. From the second report: Stable Graves' hyperthyroidism was defined as the absence of progression to ophthalmopathy over 18 months of follow-up. Hyperthyroidism patients were aged 18 to 65 years and newly diagnosed, with disease duration of less than 2 months. Exclusion was applied to patients with uncontrolled infections, other autoimmune diseases, pregnancy or lactation. Diagnoses relied on clinical symptoms, serum thyroxine and TRAb, thyroid ultrasound and orbital computed tomography. A first-round RT-PCR of the TCR CDR3 used the HTBI primer set with the Qiagen OneStep RT-PCR kit. Most expanded thyroid clonotypes (frequency above 0.001) were also detected in blood, suggesting blood repertoires may reflect thyroid immune responses. A model built on a 13 V-J signature distinguished ophthalmopathy from stable hyperthyroidism, reaching roughly 88% sensitivity and 81.08% specificity in cross-validation and 80%/75% in testing. In validation, the model predicted progression to ophthalmopathy with over 60% sensitivity and around 72% specificity, a median of 6.5 months before onset. TCR V-J signatures able to tell the groups apart were searched for in a discovery cohort of 100 patients, of whom approximately 40 had Graves' ophthalmopathy and roughly 58 had stable Graves' hyperthyroidism. Prospective prediction of ophthalmopathy was tested in an independent validation cohort consisting of under 20 hyperthyroidism patients and about 17 patients who later progressed to ophthalmopathy. The 100 or so discovery patients were divided at random into training and test sets in a 7:3 ratio. The study also compared thyroid tissue and blood T-cell repertoires from several Graves' hyperthyroidism patients. Following sampling, methimazole starting at 30 mg daily was given to hyperthyroidism patients, and high-dose intravenous methylprednisolone was given to ophthalmopathy patients. The libraries were constructed in a second round of multiplex PCR and then size-selected and purified. Paired-end sequencing of the libraries was performed with 100 bp reads on an Illumina HiSeq2000. Raw data were processed with SOAPnuke, discarding reads with adapters, uncalled bases, mean Phred below 15, or no exact constant-primer or identifier match. High-quality paired reads were merged with COPE v1.2.5, and unique nucleotide sequences were defined as clonotypes. MiTCR v1.1 was used to align the clonotypes against IMGT TRBV, TRBD and TRBJ reference segments. Only V-J combinations with frequency above 0.0001, covering 99% to 99.2% of repertoires, were analysed. A TCS score was defined as the ratio between F50 (clonal expansion) and ExV (chaos), using BLOSUM62-based TCRdist between CDR3 peptides within each V-J. Welch's t-statistics and random forest reduced roughly 540 V-J features to 13, which were used in a naive Bayes classifier (R e1071). Sample size was not statistically predetermined, and investigators were not blinded to group allocation. The paper describes TCR Vbeta CDR3 sequencing of 140 or so peripheral blood samples, made up of 43 ophthalmopathy patients, roughly 72 hyperthyroidism patients and some 17 progressor patients.

Recombination joined TRBV7-3 with TRBJ2-3; the best D guess is TRBD2, with 5 bases matching. The sequenced sample was peripheral blood mononuclear cells (PBMCs), obtained at new diagnosis, from a patient treated with antithyroid drugs. The TCR comes from a woman aged 25 to 39 with Graves disease. Donor details come from another sample of the same person, matched by shared clones. The DNA sequence follows: TGTGCCAGCTCAGGAACTGCGGGCTTCACAGATACGCAGTATTTT. Translated, this gives CASSGTAGFTDTQYF.